Given below is one TCR beta chain in context. The data are from a study of shared clonotypes between healthy human individuals. Clones were sequenced by immunoSEQ multiplex PCR, and TCRdb holds only the in-frame ones, with some missing. This sample has roughly 2 million clones, with 85% to 95% found just once. CDR3 length: 14 residues. V shed 4 bases and J 4 bases; nucleotides not matched to a gene: 4. Germline CDR1 and CDR2: SGHDT and YYEEEE. The gene calls are TRBV5-6 and TRBJ1-3; 8 bases line up with TRBD1. The receptor was derived from a man aged 18 to 29 in good health. The sample was naive CD4+ T cells sorted from blood. Subset meaning: CD45RA+ positively selected. CDR3 amino acids: CASSHQGAGNTIYF. The CDR3 region has the DNA TGTGCCAGCAGCCATCAGGGGGCCGGAAACACCATATATTTT.